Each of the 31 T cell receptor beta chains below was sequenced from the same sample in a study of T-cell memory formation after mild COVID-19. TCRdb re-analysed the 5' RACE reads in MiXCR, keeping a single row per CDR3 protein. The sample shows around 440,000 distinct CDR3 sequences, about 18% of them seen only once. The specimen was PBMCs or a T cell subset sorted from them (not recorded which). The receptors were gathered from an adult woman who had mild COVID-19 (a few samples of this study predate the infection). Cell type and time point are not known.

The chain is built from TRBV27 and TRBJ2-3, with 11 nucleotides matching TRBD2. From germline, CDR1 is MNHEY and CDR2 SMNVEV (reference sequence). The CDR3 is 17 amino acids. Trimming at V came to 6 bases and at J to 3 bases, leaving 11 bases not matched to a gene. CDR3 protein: CASSLLAGDFRTDTQYF. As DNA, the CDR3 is TGTGCCAGCAGCCTACTAGCGGGAGACTTTCGGACAGATACGCAGTATTTT.

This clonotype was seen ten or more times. CDR3 loop: CASSLGLNNEQFF. In nucleotides, the CDR3 is TGTGCCAGCAGCCTGGGCTTAAACAATGAGCAGTTCTTC. The genes are TRBV7-2 and TRBJ2-1; no reliable D call. Germline loops: CDR1 SGHTA, CDR2 FQGNSA. This CDR3 comprises 13 residues. The V end lost 5 bases, the J end lost 5 bases, and 10 bases lay between the germline ends.

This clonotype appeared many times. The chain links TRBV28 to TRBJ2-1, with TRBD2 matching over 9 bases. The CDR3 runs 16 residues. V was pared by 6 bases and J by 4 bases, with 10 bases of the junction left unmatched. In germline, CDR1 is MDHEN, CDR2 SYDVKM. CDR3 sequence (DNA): TGTGCCAGCAGGGGAATGGGCGGGAGGGGGTACAATGAGCAGTTCTTC. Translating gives CASRGMGGRGYNEQFF.

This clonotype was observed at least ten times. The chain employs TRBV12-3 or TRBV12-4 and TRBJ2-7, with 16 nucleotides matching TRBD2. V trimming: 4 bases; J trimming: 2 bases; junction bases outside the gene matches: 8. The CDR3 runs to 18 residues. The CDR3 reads CASSSGLAGGSRPYEQYF. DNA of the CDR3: TGTGCCAGCAGTTCGGGACTAGCGGGAGGGTCACGTCCCTACGAGCAGTACTTC.

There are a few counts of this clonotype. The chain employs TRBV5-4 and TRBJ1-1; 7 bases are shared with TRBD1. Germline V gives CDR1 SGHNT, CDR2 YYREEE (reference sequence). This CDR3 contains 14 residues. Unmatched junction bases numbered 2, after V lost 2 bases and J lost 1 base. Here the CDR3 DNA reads TGTGCCAGCAGCTTCAGGGGGAAGAACACTGAAGCTTTCTTT. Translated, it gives CASSFRGKNTEAFF.

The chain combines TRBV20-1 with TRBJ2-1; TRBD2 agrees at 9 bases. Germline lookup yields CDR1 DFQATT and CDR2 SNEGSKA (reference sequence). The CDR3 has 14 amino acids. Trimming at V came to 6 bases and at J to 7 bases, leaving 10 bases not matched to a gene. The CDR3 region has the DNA TGCAGTGCCCCTCTGCGGGGGGGCCCTAATGAGCAGTTCTTC. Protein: CSAPLRGGPNEQFF.

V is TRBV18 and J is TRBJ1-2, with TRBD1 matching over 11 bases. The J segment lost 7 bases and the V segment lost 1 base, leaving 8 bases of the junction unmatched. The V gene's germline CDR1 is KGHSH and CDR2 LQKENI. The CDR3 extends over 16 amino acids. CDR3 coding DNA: TGTGCCAGCTCACCACAAGGACAGGGGGCAAATGCTGGCTACACCTTC. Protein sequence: CASSPQGQGANAGYTF.

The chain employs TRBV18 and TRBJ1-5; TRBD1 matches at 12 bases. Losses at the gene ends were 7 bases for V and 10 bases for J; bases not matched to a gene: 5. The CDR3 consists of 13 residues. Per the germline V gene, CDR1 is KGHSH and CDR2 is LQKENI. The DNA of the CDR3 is TGTGCCAGCTGCCCGGGACAGGGGGCCCCCCAGCATTTT. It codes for CASCPGQGAPQHF.

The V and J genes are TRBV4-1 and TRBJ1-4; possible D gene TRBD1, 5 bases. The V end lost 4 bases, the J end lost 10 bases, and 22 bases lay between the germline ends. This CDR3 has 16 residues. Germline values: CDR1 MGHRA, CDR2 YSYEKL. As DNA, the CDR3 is TGCGCCAGCAGCCCTATAACGGGGAGGGACTCGGGAAAACTGTTTTTT. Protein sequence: CASSPITGRDSGKLFF.

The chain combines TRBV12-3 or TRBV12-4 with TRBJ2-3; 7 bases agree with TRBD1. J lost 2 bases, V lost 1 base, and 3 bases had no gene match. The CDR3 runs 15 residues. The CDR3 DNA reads TGTGCCAGCAGTTTAGGGGACAGTCTCACAGATACGCAGTATTTT. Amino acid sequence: CASSLGDSLTDTQYF.

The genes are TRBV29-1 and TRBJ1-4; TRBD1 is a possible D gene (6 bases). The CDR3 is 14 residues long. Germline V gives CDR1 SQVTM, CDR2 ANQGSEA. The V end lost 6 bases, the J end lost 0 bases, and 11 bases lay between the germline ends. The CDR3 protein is CSVTGTATNEKLFF. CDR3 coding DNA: TGCAGCGTAACAGGGACTGCAACTAATGAAAAACTGTTTTTT.

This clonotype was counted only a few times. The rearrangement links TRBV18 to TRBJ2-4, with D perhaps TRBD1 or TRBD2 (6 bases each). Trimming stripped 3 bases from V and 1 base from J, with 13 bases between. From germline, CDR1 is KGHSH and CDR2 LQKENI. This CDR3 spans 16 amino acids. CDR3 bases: TGTGCCAGCTCACCTCAAACGGGGGCGGCCAAAAACATTCAGTACTTC. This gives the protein CASSPQTGAAKNIQYF.

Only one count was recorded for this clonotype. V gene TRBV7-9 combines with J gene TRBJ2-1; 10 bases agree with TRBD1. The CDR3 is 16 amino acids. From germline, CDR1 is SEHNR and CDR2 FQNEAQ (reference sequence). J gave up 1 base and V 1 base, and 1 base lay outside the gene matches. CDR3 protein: CASSLGQGASYNEQFF. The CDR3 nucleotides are TGTGCCAGCAGCTTAGGACAGGGGGCGTCCTACAATGAGCAGTTCTTC.

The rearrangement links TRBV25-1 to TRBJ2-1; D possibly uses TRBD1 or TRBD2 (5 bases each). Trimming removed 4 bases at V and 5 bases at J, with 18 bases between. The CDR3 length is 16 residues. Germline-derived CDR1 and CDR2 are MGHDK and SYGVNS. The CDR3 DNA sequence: TGTGCCAGCAGTGGGGACGCCCCGAGGGTAAACAATGAGCAGTTCTTC. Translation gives CASSGDAPRVNNEQFF.

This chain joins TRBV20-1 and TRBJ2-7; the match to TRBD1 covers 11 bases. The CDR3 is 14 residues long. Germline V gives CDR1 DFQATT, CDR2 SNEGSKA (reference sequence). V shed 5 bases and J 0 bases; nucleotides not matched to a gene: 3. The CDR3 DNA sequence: TGCAGTGCTTCCGGACAGGGGGCCTCCTACGAGCAGTACTTC. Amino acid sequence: CSASGQGASYEQYF.

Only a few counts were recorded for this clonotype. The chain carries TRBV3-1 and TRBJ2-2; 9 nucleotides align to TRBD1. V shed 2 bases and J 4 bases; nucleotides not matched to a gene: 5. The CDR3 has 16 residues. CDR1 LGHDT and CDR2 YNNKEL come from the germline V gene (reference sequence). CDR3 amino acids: CASSQIQGAGTGELFF. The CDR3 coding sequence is TGTGCCAGCAGCCAAATACAGGGGGCAGGCACCGGGGAGCTGTTTTTT.

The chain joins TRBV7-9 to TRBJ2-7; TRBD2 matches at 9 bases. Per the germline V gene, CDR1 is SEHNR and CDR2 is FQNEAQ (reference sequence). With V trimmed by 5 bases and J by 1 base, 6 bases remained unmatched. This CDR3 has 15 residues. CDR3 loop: CASSPWLAGSYEQYF. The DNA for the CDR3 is TGTGCCAGCAGCCCTTGGCTAGCGGGATCCTACGAGCAGTACTTC.

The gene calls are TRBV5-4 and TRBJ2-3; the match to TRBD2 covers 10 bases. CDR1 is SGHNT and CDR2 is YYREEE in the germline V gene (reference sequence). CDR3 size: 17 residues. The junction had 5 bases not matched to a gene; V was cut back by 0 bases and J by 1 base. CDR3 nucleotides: TGTGCCAGCAGCTTGGCTGCCGGGACTAGCGGCACAGATACGCAGTATTTT. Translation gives CASSLAAGTSGTDTQYF. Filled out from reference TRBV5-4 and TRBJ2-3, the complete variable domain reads ETGVTQSPTHLIKTRGQQVTLRCSSQSGHNTVSWYQQALGQGPQFIFQYYREEENGRGNFPPRFSGLQFPNYSSELNVNALELDDSALYLCASSLAAGTSGTDTQYFGPGTRLTVL.

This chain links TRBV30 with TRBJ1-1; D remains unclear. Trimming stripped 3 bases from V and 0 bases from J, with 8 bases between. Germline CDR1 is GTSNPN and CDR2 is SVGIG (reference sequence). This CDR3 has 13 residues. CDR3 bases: TGTGCCTGGAGATACACACTGAACACTGAAGCTTTCTTT. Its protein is CAWRYTLNTEAFF.

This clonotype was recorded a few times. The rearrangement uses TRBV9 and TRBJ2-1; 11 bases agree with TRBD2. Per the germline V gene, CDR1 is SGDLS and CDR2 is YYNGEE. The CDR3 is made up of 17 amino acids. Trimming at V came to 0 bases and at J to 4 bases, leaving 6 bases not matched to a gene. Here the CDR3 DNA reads TGTGCCAGCAGCGTAGATCTGGGACTAGCGGAATACAATGAGCAGTTCTTC. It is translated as CASSVDLGLAEYNEQFF.

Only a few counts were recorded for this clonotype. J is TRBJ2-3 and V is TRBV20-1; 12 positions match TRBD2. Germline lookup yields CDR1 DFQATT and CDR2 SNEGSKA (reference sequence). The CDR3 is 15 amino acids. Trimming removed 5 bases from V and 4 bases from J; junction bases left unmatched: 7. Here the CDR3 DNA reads TGCAGTGCTGCCAAGACTAGCGGGGGTTCAGATACGCAGTATTTT. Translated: CSAAKTSGGSDTQYF.

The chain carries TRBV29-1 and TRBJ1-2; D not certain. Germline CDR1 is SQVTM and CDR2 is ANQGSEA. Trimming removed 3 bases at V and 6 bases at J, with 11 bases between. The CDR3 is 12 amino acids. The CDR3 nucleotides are TGCAGCGTTGAGCGGGGAACGGATGGCTACACCTTC. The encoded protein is CSVERGTDGYTF.

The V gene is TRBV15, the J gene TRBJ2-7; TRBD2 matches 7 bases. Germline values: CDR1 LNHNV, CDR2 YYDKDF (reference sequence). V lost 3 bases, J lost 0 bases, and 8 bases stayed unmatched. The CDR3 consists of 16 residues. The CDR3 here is CATSSPTSDSSYEQYF. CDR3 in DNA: TGTGCCACCAGCAGCCCAACTAGCGACAGCTCCTACGAGCAGTACTTC.

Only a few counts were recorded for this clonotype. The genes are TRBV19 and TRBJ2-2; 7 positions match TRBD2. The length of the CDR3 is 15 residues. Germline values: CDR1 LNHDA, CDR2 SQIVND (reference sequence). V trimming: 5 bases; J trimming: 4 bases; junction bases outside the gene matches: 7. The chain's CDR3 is CASSPTASGTGELFF. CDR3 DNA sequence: TGTGCCAGTAGTCCGACGGCTAGCGGCACCGGGGAGCTGTTTTTT.

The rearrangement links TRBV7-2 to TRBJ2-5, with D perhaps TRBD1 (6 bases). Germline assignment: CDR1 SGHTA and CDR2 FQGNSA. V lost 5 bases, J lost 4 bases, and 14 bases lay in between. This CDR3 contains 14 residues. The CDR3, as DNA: TGTGCCAGCAGCCGTATACAGGGAGCAGAGACCCAGTACTTC. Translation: CASSRIQGAETQYF.

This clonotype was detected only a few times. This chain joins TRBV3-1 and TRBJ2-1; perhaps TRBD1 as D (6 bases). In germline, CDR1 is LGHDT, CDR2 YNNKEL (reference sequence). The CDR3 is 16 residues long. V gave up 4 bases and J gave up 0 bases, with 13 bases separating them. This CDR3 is CASSLAGAFSYNEQFF. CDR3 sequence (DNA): TGTGCCAGCAGCCTAGCAGGGGCATTCTCCTACAATGAGCAGTTCTTC.

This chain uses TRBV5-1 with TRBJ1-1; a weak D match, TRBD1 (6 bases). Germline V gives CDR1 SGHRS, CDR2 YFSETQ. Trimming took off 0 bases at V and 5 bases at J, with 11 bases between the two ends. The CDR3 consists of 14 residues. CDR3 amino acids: CASSLGRGKTEAFF. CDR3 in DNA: TGCGCCAGCAGCTTGGGGAGGGGGAAGACTGAAGCTTTCTTT.

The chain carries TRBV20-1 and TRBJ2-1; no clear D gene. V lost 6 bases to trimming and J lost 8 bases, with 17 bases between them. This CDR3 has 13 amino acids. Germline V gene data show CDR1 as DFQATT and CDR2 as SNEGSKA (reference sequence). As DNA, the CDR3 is TGCAGTGCCACCTCACCAGATTTGGATGAGCAGTTCTTC. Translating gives CSATSPDLDEQFF.

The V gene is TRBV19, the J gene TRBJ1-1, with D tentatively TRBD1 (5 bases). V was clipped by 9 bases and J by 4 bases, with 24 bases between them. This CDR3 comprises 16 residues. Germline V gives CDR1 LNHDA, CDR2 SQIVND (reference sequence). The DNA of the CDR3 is TGTGCCAGACACCACCGGGACGGGTGGGTTGGCACTGAAGCTTTCTTT. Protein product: CARHHRDGWVGTEAFF. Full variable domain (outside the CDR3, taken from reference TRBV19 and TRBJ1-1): DGGITQSPKYLFRKEGQNVTLSCEQNLNHDAMYWYRQDPGQGLRLIYYSQIVNDFQKGDIAEGYSVSREKKESFPLTVTSAQKNPTAFYLCARHHRDGWVGTEAFFGQGTRLTVV.

CDR3 in amino acids: CASSLARGMHEQYF. The DNA for the CDR3 is TGCGCCAGCAGCTTGGCCAGGGGCATGCACGAGCAGTACTTC. V usage is TRBV5-1 and J usage is TRBJ2-7, with a possible D match to TRBD1 (6 bases). The CDR3 covers 14 residues. Trimming left V 0 bases short and J 5 bases short, with 12 bases between. Germline CDR1 reads SGHRS; CDR2 reads YFSETQ.

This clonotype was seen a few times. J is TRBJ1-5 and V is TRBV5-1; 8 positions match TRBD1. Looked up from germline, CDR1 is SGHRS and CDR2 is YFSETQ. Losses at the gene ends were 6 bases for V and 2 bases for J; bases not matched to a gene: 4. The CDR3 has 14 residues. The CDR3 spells CASKQGDGNQPQHF. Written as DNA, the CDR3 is TGCGCCAGCAAACAGGGGGACGGCAATCAGCCCCAGCATTTT.